The TCR beta chain described here comes from a study of cytomegalovirus exposure and HLA in healthy donors. Points from the study as a whole: The study flagged some 180 TCR beta chains as cytomegalovirus-associated. A prior analysis recorded that most TCR beta V segments were productive about 90% or about 30% of the time.

As to this clone: Its antigen is as yet unknown.

PCR employed 60 Vbeta and 13 Jbeta primers. This table comes from immunoSEQ multiplex PCR, and its TCRdb copy is limited to in-frame clones, with some not included. The sample has some 170,000 clones, 70% seen once. Germline CDR1 reads SEHNR; CDR2 reads FQNEAQ (reference sequence). Trimming removed 3 bases from V and 2 bases from J; junction bases left unmatched: 1. The CDR3 length is 15 residues. The chain links TRBV7-9 to TRBJ2-2, with 9 positions matching TRBD1. Sample: PBMCs. The sequence came from a man aged 18 to 30 in good health and CMV-seropositive. The CDR3 coding sequence is TGTGCCAGCAGCTTTACAGGGGGCAACACCGGGGAGCTGTTTTTT. Its translation: CASSFTGGNTGELFF.